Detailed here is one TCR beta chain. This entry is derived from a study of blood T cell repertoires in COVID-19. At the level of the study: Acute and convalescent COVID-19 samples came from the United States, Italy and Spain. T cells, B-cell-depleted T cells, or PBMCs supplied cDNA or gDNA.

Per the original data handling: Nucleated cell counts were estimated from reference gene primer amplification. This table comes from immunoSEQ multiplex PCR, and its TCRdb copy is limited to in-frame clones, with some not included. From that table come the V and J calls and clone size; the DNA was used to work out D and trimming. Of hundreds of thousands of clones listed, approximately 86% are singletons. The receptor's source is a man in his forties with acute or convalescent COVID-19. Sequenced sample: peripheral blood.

Here the CDR3 reads CASSIFTASNQPQHF. The CDR3 DNA reads as TGTGCCAGTAGTATTTTTACAGCAAGCAATCAGCCCCAGCATTTT. The chain has TRBV19 and TRBJ1-5, with D hard to call. V gave up 3 bases and J gave up 1 base, with 10 bases separating them. Per germline, CDR1 LNHDA and CDR2 SQIVND (reference sequence). The CDR3 sequence is 15 residues long.